The text below deals with one TCR beta chain. The data originate from a study of blood T cells in healthy people across ages. Each donor had 8.5 to 10 milliliters of peripheral blood drawn. This CDR3 is built from 14 residues. Germline CDR1 reads KGHSH; CDR2 reads LQKENI. Trimming stripped 1 base from V and 6 bases from J, with 11 bases between. The authors ran a second PCR of about 7 to 12 cycles using a sample-barcoded 5' primer and a J-beta primer mix. In TCRdb, the 5' RACE reads were re-called with MiXCR into one record per CDR3 protein. This sample yields 650,000 to 1,000,000 distinct CDR3 sequences, of which about 37% are seen a single time; about an eighth belongs to the top ten.

Sequencing used blood. The TCR comes from a man aged 18 to 30 in good health. This chain connects TRBV18 to TRBJ2-3, with TRBD2 as a possible D gene (6 bases). The CDR3 sequence is CASSPLSGRDTQYF. The DNA for the CDR3 is TGTGCCAGCTCACCACTCTCGGGGAGGGATACGCAGTATTTT. The variable domain in full, completed from reference TRBV18 and TRBJ2-3, reads NAGVMQNPRHLVRRRGQEARLRCSPMKGHSHVYWYRQLPEEGLKFMVYLQKENIIDESGMPKERFSAEFPKEGPSILRIQQVVRGDSAAYFCASSPLSGRDTQYFGPGTRLTVL.